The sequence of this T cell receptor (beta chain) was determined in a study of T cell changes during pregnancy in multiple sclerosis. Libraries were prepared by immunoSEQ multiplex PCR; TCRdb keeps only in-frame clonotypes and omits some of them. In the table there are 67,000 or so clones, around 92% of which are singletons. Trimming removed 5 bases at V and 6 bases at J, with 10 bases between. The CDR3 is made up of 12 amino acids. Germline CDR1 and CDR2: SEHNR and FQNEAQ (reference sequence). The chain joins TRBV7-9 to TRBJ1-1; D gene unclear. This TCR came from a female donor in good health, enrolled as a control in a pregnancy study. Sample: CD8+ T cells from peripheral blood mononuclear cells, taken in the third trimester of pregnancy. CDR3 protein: CASSLPGPEAFF. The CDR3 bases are TGTGCCAGCAGCCTCCCCGGTCCTGAAGCTTTCTTT.